In this sample, the clone carrying this TCR beta chain turned up once. Its antigen is not known. The germline gene is not matched at one end of the junction; a read error may be the cause. This CDR3 is built from 16 residues. Germline-derived CDR1 and CDR2 are SEHNR and FQNEAQ (reference sequence). These data come from a study of cytomegalovirus exposure and HLA in healthy donors. Study-level results: Researchers counted 180 or so TCR beta chains as cytomegalovirus-associated.

Vbeta (60) and Jbeta (13) primers were used in the PCR. Assay: immunoSEQ multiplex PCR; the TCRdb copy retains only in-frame clones and omits some. Of 57,000 or so clones detected, over 70% appear once; the ten largest clones hold around 54%. The sequence was obtained from a middle-aged man in good health and CMV-seropositive. Sequencing used PBMCs. This chain joins TRBV7-9 and TRBJ2-5, with 11 bases matching TRBD2. The CDR3 loop is CSSSPGTSGHQETQYF. The CDR3 DNA follows: TGTTCCAGCAGCCCTGGGACTAGCGGCCACCAAGAGACCCAGTACTTC.